The next 9 T cell receptor beta chains were all read from a single sample in a study of CD8 T cells in ankylosing spondylitis. TCRdb re-analysed the 5' RACE reads in MiXCR, keeping a single row per CDR3 protein. The sample yields some 220,000 distinct CDR3 sequences, about 10% seen once. The sample comprised blood, either unsorted or a sorted T cell fraction (not recorded which). These TCRs come from a male donor with ankylosing spondylitis or in good health (not recorded which).

This clonotype was recorded at least ten times. The gene calls are TRBV12-3 or TRBV12-4 and TRBJ2-1, with D perhaps TRBD1 or TRBD2 (5 bases each). The CDR3 length is 14 residues. V lost 3 bases, J lost 5 bases, and 11 bases lay in between. In DNA form, the CDR3 reads TGTGCCAGCAGTTTTTTGGGGGACCACAATGAGCAGTTCTTC. Translated: CASSFLGDHNEQFF.

This clonotype was picked up many times. This chain joins TRBV20-1 and TRBJ2-1, with D possibly matching TRBD2 (7 bases). The V end lost 3 bases, the J end lost 7 bases, and 19 bases lay between the germline ends. The CDR3 consists of 15 residues. CDR1 DFQATT and CDR2 SNEGSKA come from the germline V gene (reference sequence). CDR3 loop: CSASDGGAIVNEQFF. CDR3 nucleotide sequence: TGCAGTGCTAGCGATGGGGGGGCGATAGTAAATGAGCAGTTCTTC.

This clonotype showed up many times. CDR3 amino acids: CASSFGGGRGNTIYF. The CDR3 coding sequence is TGTGCCAGCAGTTTTGGCGGGGGGCGCGGAAACACCATATATTTT. This chain links TRBV12-3 or TRBV12-4 with TRBJ1-3, with a tentative D call TRBD1 (6 bases). The CDR3 extends over 15 amino acids. V was pared by 3 bases and J by 4 bases, with 13 bases between.

There are many counts of this clonotype. The chain has TRBV5-1 and TRBJ2-4; D gene unclear. The germline V and J ends were trimmed by 3 bases and 3 bases, with 19 bases remaining between them. The germline V gene encodes CDR1 SGHRS and CDR2 YFSETQ. This CDR3 comprises 17 residues. The CDR3 coding sequence is TGCGCCAGCAGCTGGCCGGGCCTCCAAGTGGGCAAAAACATTCAGTACTTC. It encodes CASSWPGLQVGKNIQYF.

The chain carries TRBV6-1 and TRBJ2-1; D is possibly TRBD2 (5 bases). The V and J ends lost 5 bases and 4 bases respectively, with 15 bases between them. CDR1 MNHNS and CDR2 SASEGT come from the germline V gene. The CDR3 contains 15 residues. The CDR3 nucleotides are TGTGCCAGCAGTAGCCGGGGAGTGATATACAATGAGCAGTTCTTC. Protein: CASSSRGVIYNEQFF.

This chain joins TRBV5-1 and TRBJ2-2; D uncertain. The CDR3 length is 14 residues. Germline V gene lookup returns CDR1 SGHRS and CDR2 YFSETQ. Trimming shortened V by 4 bases and J by 3 bases, and 10 bases separated the two germline ends. CDR3 protein: CASSPRDYTGELFF. In DNA form, the CDR3 reads TGCGCCAGCAGCCCCCGTGACTACACCGGGGAGCTGTTTTTT.

This clonotype occurred many times. The V gene is TRBV6-1, the J gene TRBJ1-2, with a weak D call TRBD1 (6 bases). Germline V CDR1 and CDR2: MNHNS, SASEGT. The CDR3 sequence is 15 residues long. V dropped 6 bases and J dropped 7 bases, with 21 bases sitting between them. The CDR3 region has the DNA TGTGCCAGCAGCCAGGACCGGGGGCCGGCGGTTGGCTACACCTTC. Amino acids: CASSQDRGPAVGYTF.

This clonotype has a handful of counts. CDR3 nucleotides: TGTGCCAGCACCTTGAACCCAGGGCTGCACTACGAGCAGTACTTC. Its translation is CASTLNPGLHYEQYF. The chain joins TRBV27 to TRBJ2-7, with D perhaps matching TRBD1 (5 bases). Between the trimmed V and J ends, which lost 7 bases and 3 bases, there was a span of 19 bases. Germline V lookup: CDR1 MNHEY, CDR2 SMNVEV (reference sequence). The CDR3 extends over 15 amino acids.

This clonotype has ten or more counts. V usage is TRBV20-1 and J usage is TRBJ1-2; TRBD1 agrees at 9 bases. The junction had 9 bases not matched to a gene; V was cut back by 0 bases and J by 4 bases. The CDR3 totals 16 residues. From germline, CDR1 is DFQATT and CDR2 SNEGSKA (reference sequence). CDR3 loop: CSARDSPGTGSYGYTF. CDR3 sequence (DNA): TGCAGTGCTAGAGATTCGCCCGGGACAGGGAGCTATGGCTACACCTTC.